A single T cell receptor (beta chain) is shown here with its context. The data originate from a study of blood T cell repertoires in COVID-19. Study-level background: Acute-phase and convalescent COVID-19 samples originated in the United States, Italy and Spain.

This CDR3 is built from 13 residues. The V and J ends lost 2 bases and 2 bases respectively, with 6 bases between them. CDR1 is SGHTA, CDR2 FQGTGA, per germline. TCRdb keeps only in-frame clones here, not all; method: immunoSEQ multiplex PCR. The data show about 150,000 clones, around 92% seen once. The V gene is TRBV7-3, the J gene TRBJ2-5, with unresolved D. Sequencing was performed on peripheral blood. The sequence derives from a man in his fifties or sixties with acute or convalescent COVID-19. CDR3 in DNA: TGTGCCAGCAGCTTAGTCGGTCAAGAGACCCAGTACTTC. The encoded protein is CASSLVGQETQYF.